This is a list of T cell receptor beta chains from one sample in a study of identifying expanded T cells in peripheral blood. The table came from immunoSEQ multiplex PCR; TCRdb's copy has only in-frame clones and leaves some out. Among about 89,000 clones listed, approximately 90% were seen once. Sequencing input: blood. These receptors came from a person between 18 and 75 years old in good health. Both conserved end residues are part of each CDR3. The D gene is left open where the match is weak. Some rows have no size entry. The others give once, few or many, or a class for an expanded clone.

j_call v_call d_call clone_size cdr3_aa cdr3_nt
TRBJ2-5 TRBV5-1 TRBD2 - CASTLSGGQETQYF TGCGCCAGCACCCTTAGCGGGGGGCAAGAGACCCAGTACTTC
TRBJ2-1 TRBV7-7 - - CASSQRRGPYNEQFF TGTGCCAGCAGCCAAAGACGGGGGCCCTACAATGAGCAGTTCTTC
TRBJ1-1 TRBV6-1 - - CASSTRTGNTEAFF TGTGCCAGCAGTACCCGGACCGGGAACACTGAAGCTTTCTTT
TRBJ1-1 TRBV9 - - CASSVEDRLTEAFF TGTGCCAGCAGCGTAGAAGACAGGTTGACTGAAGCTTTCTTT
TRBJ2-7 TRBV7-8 - few CASSWSTEISYEQYF TGTGCCAGCAGCTGGTCGACAGAGATCTCCTACGAGCAGTACTTC
TRBJ2-6 TRBV5-1 TRBD1 - CASYERQGLSNVLTF TGCGCCAGCTACGAAAGACAGGGGCTGTCCAACGTCCTGACTTTC
TRBJ1-1 TRBV2 TRBD1 - CASTLAGTGSAGGTEAFF TGTGCCAGCACCCTCGCCGGGACAGGGAGCGCGGGGGGGACTGAAGCTTTCTTT
TRBJ1-4 TRBV5-1 - medium-sized CASSLDTTNEKLFF TGCGCCAGCAGCTTGGACACAACTAATGAAAAACTGTTTTTT
TRBJ2-1 TRBV5-6 - - CASSLAWGGLSDEQFF TGTGCCAGCAGCTTGGCCTGGGGGGGCCTGTCGGATGAGCAGTTCTTC
TRBJ2-1 TRBV5-6 TRBD2 - CASSLPTSGSDEQFF TGTGCCAGCAGCCTTCCGACTAGCGGGAGTGATGAGCAGTTCTTC
TRBJ2-7 TRBV18 - - CASSLDVGPYEQYF TGTGCCAGCTCACTTGACGTCGGCCCCTACGAGCAGTACTTC
TRBJ1-6 TRBV18 TRBD1 few CASSPNGQGNSPLHF TGTGCCAGCTCCCCTAATGGACAGGGTAATTCACCCCTCCACTTT
TRBJ2-2 TRBV19 TRBD2 - CASTRGGSRTGELFF TGTGCCAGTACGCGGGGCGGGAGTCGAACCGGGGAGCTGTTTTTT
TRBJ2-6 TRBV5-6 - once CASSFTGANVLTF TGTGCCAGCAGCTTTACCGGGGCCAACGTCCTGACTTTC
TRBJ1-4 TRBV2 - - CASSQGRNEKLFF TGTGCCAGCAGTCAAGGACGTAATGAAAAACTGTTTTTT
TRBJ1-2 TRBV18 - - CASSPMDYGYTF TGTGCCAGCTCACCAATGGACTATGGCTACACCTTC
TRBJ2-1 TRBV27 - - CASSLDAAAYNEQFF TGTGCCAGCAGTTTAGACGCGGCCGCCTACAATGAGCAGTTCTTC
TRBJ2-5 TRBV7-9 - - CASLGAYQETQYF TGTGCCAGCCTGGGGGCATACCAAGAGACCCAGTACTTC
TRBJ1-3 TRBV18 - - CASSPGGSGNTIYF TGTGCCAGCTCACCCGGTGGATCTGGAAACACCATATATTTT
TRBJ1-5 TRBV7-3 TRBD1 - CASSSGQGRPQHF TGTGCCAGCAGCTCGGGACAGGGACGGCCCCAGCATTTT
TRBJ2-5 TRBV4-3 TRBD2 once CASSPGLAGVQETQYF TGCGCCAGCAGCCCGGGACTAGCGGGAGTCCAAGAGACCCAGTACTTC
TRBJ2-5 TRBV5-1 - - CASQQGRGETQYF TGCGCCAGCCAACAGGGAAGGGGGGAGACCCAGTACTTC
TRBJ2-5 TRBV2 - - CASSAGRRKETQYF TGTGCCAGCAGTGCCGGGCGTAGGAAAGAGACCCAGTACTTC
TRBJ2-7 TRBV27 - - CASSLGVGTEQYF TGTGCCAGCAGTCTCGGGGTCGGGACCGAGCAGTACTTC
TRBJ2-3 TRBV15 - - CATSREGFDTQYF TGTGCCACCAGCAGAGAGGGTTTTGATACGCAGTATTTT
TRBJ2-7 TRBV27 TRBD2 - CASSPGTSGSSYEQYF TGTGCCAGCAGTCCCGGGACTAGCGGGAGCTCCTACGAGCAGTACTTC
TRBJ1-4 TRBV4-1 - once CASSLKVADEKLFF TGCGCCAGCAGCCTTAAGGTAGCGGATGAAAAACTGTTTTTT
TRBJ1-4 TRBV4-3 - once CASSHPGYEKLFF TGCGCCAGCAGCCACCCGGGGTATGAAAAACTGTTTTTT
TRBJ2-7 TRBV6-5 - - CASSSEGLMQYF TGTGCCAGCAGTTCCGAGGGCCTAATGCAGTACTTC
TRBJ1-5 TRBV6-4 - - CASKSQVNSNQPQHF TGTGCCAGCAAATCACAGGTAAACAGCAATCAGCCCCAGCATTTT
TRBJ2-3 TRBV29-1 - - CSVEDRARTDTQYF TGCAGCGTTGAAGACAGGGCTCGCACAGATACGCAGTATTTT
TRBJ1-5 TRBV5-1 - - CASSWDGNSNQPQHF TGCGCCAGCAGCTGGGACGGAAATAGCAATCAGCCCCAGCATTTT